This T cell receptor (beta chain) is drawn from a study of beta chain features in type 1 diabetes. Background on the study: When patients were set against healthy donors, age, gender and cell yields were similar.

Concerning this clone: Its antigen is unknown.

The whole isolated RNA underwent reverse transcription, so sequencing captured expressed TCRB transcripts. Sequencing used immunoSEQ multiplex PCR; TCRdb keeps in-frame clones, though not all of them. The sample has hundreds of thousands of clones, roughly an eighth seen once. The CDR3 runs to 13 residues. V was clipped by 6 bases and J by 6 bases; unmatched bases: 7. Germline V gene lookup returns CDR1 MDHEN and CDR2 SYDVKM. Study observations and caveats: Researchers report that Type 1 diabetes patients had moderately but significantly shorter TCRB CDR3s across all four CD4+ subsets. Across patients, naive, central memory and Treg TCRB repertoires exhibited apparently greater similarity than was observed across healthy donors.

Sequencing was performed on naive CD4+ T cells from blood. V is TRBV28 and J is TRBJ1-2, with TRBD1 matching over 7 bases. The sequence was obtained from a young man with type 1 diabetes. CDR3 protein: CASRADRADGYTF. The CDR3 coding sequence is TGTGCCAGCAGGGCTGACAGGGCCGATGGCTACACCTTC.